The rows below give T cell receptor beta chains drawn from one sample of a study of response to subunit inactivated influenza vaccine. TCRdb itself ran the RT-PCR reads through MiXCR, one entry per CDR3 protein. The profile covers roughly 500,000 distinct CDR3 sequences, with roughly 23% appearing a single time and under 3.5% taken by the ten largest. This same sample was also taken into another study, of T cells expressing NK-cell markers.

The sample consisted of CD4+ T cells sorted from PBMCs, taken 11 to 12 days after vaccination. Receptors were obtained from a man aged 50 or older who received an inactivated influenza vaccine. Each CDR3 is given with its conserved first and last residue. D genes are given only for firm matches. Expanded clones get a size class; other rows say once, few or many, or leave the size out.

CDR3 protein: CSVVPKAGKSNQPQHF
CDR3 DNA: TGCAGCGTTGTCCCCAAAGCCGGGAAATCCAATCAGCCCCAGCATTTT
clone size: .
J gene: TRBJ1-5
V gene: TRBV29-1
D gene: .

CDR3 protein: CATSRDHAVSSYNEQFF
CDR3 DNA: TGTGCCACCAGCAGAGATCATGCCGTCAGCTCCTACAATGAGCAGTTCTTC
clone size: .
J gene: TRBJ2-1
V gene: TRBV15
D gene: .

CDR3 protein: CASSRGLAGIQETQYF
CDR3 DNA: TGTGCCAGCAGCCGAGGACTAGCGGGGATCCAAGAGACCCAGTACTTC
clone size: few
J gene: TRBJ2-5
V gene: TRBV7-9
D gene: TRBD2

CDR3 protein: CASSSSRGLAGFYEQYF
CDR3 DNA: TGTGCCAGCAGCTCCTCGAGGGGACTAGCGGGCTTCTACGAGCAGTACTTC
clone size: .
J gene: TRBJ2-7
V gene: TRBV7-2
D gene: TRBD2

CDR3 protein: CASTGTRIGELFF
CDR3 DNA: TGTGCCAGCACCGGGACACGGATCGGGGAGCTGTTTTTT
clone size: few
J gene: TRBJ2-2
V gene: TRBV2
D gene: .

CDR3 protein: CSAARDGFMNTEAFF
CDR3 DNA: TGCAGTGCCGCCCGGGACGGTTTTATGAACACTGAAGCTTTCTTT
clone size: .
J gene: TRBJ1-1
V gene: TRBV20-1
D gene: .

CDR3 protein: CASSYSDRGFSGYTF
CDR3 DNA: TGTGCCAGCAGTTACTCCGACAGGGGCTTTTCTGGCTACACCTTC
clone size: .
J gene: TRBJ1-2
V gene: TRBV6-5
D gene: TRBD1

CDR3 protein: CSARDGGQGNQPQHF
CDR3 DNA: TGCAGTGCTAGAGATGGAGGACAGGGCAATCAGCCCCAGCATTTT
clone size: .
J gene: TRBJ1-5
V gene: TRBV20-1
D gene: TRBD1

CDR3 protein: CSARDGGVPTYEQYF
CDR3 DNA: TGCAGTGCTAGAGACGGAGGGGTTCCAACCTACGAGCAGTACTTC
clone size: .
J gene: TRBJ2-7
V gene: TRBV20-1
D gene: .

CDR3 protein: CASSSGTSGTEQFF
CDR3 DNA: TGCGCCAGCAGCTCCGGGACTAGCGGGACAGAGCAGTTCTTC
clone size: .
J gene: TRBJ2-1
V gene: TRBV5-1
D gene: TRBD2

CDR3 protein: CASRRQGGSNQPQHF
CDR3 DNA: TGTGCCAGCAGACGACAGGGGGGTAGCAATCAGCCCCAGCATTTT
clone size: .
J gene: TRBJ1-5
V gene: TRBV12-3/TRBV12-4
D gene: TRBD1

CDR3 protein: CASRDPGQAISGANVLTF
CDR3 DNA: TGTGCCAGCAGAGACCCGGGACAGGCGATTTCTGGGGCCAACGTCCTGACTTTC
clone size: .
J gene: TRBJ2-6
V gene: TRBV11-1
D gene: TRBD1

CDR3 protein: CSARVSRASIPDTQYF
CDR3 DNA: TGCAGTGCTAGAGTCTCTAGGGCTAGCATCCCAGATACGCAGTATTTT
clone size: few
J gene: TRBJ2-3
V gene: TRBV20-1
D gene: .

CDR3 protein: CASSLRDGETQYF
CDR3 DNA: TGTGCCAGCAGTCTCCGGGACGGGGAGACCCAGTACTTC
clone size: .
J gene: TRBJ2-5
V gene: TRBV6-1
D gene: .

CDR3 protein: CASSLIQGIEAFF
CDR3 DNA: TGTGCCAGCAGCTTAATTCAGGGGATTGAAGCTTTCTTT
clone size: .
J gene: TRBJ1-1
V gene: TRBV7-9
D gene: .

CDR3 protein: CATSAPGQGLSTDTQYF
CDR3 DNA: TGTGCCACCAGCGCTCCGGGACAGGGCCTGAGCACAGATACGCAGTATTTT
clone size: few
J gene: TRBJ2-3
V gene: TRBV15
D gene: TRBD1

CDR3 protein: CAISESGGRNNSPLHF
CDR3 DNA: TGTGCCATCAGTGAGTCCGGGGGTAGGAATAATTCACCCCTCCACTTT
clone size: few
J gene: TRBJ1-6
V gene: TRBV10-3
D gene: .

CDR3 protein: CATKWASGSSGELFF
CDR3 DNA: TGTGCCACCAAGTGGGCTAGCGGGAGTTCCGGGGAGCTGTTTTTT
clone size: .
J gene: TRBJ2-2
V gene: TRBV15
D gene: TRBD2

CDR3 protein: CASSQGHTNTGELFF
CDR3 DNA: TGCGCCAGCAGCCAGGGACACACGAACACCGGGGAGCTGTTTTTT
clone size: .
J gene: TRBJ2-2
V gene: TRBV5-1
D gene: .

CDR3 protein: CASSVSPVRRPKDTQYF
CDR3 DNA: TGTGCCAGCAGTGTATCCCCGGTCCGGCGTCCCAAAGATACGCAGTATTTT
clone size: .
J gene: TRBJ2-3
V gene: TRBV25-1
D gene: .

CDR3 protein: CASSLNDRVRETQYF
CDR3 DNA: TGTGCCAGCAGCTTAAACGACAGGGTGAGGGAGACCCAGTACTTC
clone size: .
J gene: TRBJ2-5
V gene: TRBV11-2
D gene: TRBD1

CDR3 protein: CASSQEAHPSVETQYF
CDR3 DNA: TGCGCCAGCAGCCAAGAGGCGCACCCGAGCGTGGAGACCCAGTACTTC
clone size: once
J gene: TRBJ2-5
V gene: TRBV4-3
D gene: .

CDR3 protein: CASSGTVSGGAGKVEQYF
CDR3 DNA: TGTGCCAGCAGCGGCACCGTATCGGGGGGAGCGGGAAAGGTCGAGCAGTACTTC
clone size: .
J gene: TRBJ2-7
V gene: TRBV9
D gene: TRBD2

CDR3 protein: CASSLGQTNTDTQYF
CDR3 DNA: TGCGCCAGCAGCTTGGGACAGACAAACACAGATACGCAGTATTTT
clone size: few
J gene: TRBJ2-3
V gene: TRBV5-1
D gene: .

CDR3 protein: CASSLDVDGELFF
CDR3 DNA: TGTGCCAGCAGCTTAGACGTAGACGGGGAGCTGTTTTTT
clone size: .
J gene: TRBJ2-2
V gene: TRBV7-9
D gene: .

CDR3 protein: CASSLRVGPGDTQYF
CDR3 DNA: TGTGCCAGCAGCTTAAGGGTCGGGCCCGGCGATACGCAGTATTTT
clone size: many
J gene: TRBJ2-3
V gene: TRBV7-6
D gene: .